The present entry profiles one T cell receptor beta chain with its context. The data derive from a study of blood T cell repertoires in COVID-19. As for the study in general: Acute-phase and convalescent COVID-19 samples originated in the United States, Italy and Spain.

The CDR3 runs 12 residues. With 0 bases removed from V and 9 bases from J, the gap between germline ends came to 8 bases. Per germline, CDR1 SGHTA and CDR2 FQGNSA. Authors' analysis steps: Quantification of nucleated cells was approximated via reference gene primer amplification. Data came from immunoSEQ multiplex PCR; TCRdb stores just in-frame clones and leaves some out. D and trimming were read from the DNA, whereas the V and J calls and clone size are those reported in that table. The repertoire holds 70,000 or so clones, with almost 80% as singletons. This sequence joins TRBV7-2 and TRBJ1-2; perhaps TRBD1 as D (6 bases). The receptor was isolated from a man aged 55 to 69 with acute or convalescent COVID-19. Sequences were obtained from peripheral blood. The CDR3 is CASSLAQGSYTF. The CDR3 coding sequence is TGTGCCAGCAGCTTAGCGCAGGGGAGCTACACCTTC.